These 8 T cell receptor beta chains came from one sample sequenced in a study of early stage breast cancer tumors. TCRdb's table, derived via immunoSEQ multiplex PCR, lists solely in-frame clones and lacks some. The data show roughly 34,000 clones, over 65% seen once. Specimen: blood. These receptor sequences come from a person aged 55 to 70 with breast cancer.

The CDR3 region is CSVGGGQETQYF. Here the CDR3 DNA reads TGCAGCGTCGGGGGGGGGCAAGAGACCCAGTACTTC. The genes are TRBV29-1 and TRBJ2-5; 8 nucleotides align to TRBD2. The V gene end was trimmed by 6 bases and the J gene end by 2 bases; junction bases not matched to a gene: 2. CDR1 is SQVTM, CDR2 ANQGSEA, per germline. The CDR3 sequence is 12 residues long.

The chain employs TRBV6-1 and TRBJ2-1; a possible D gene is TRBD2 (6 bases). V dropped 0 bases and J dropped 6 bases, with 15 bases sitting between them. The CDR3 has 16 amino acids. The germline CDR1 and CDR2 sequences are MNHNS and SASEGT. The CDR3, as DNA: TGTGCCAGCAGTGAAGCTTACCAGCGGGCTATCAATGAGCAGTTCTTC. This sequence encodes CASSEAYQRAINEQFF.

This rearrangement joins TRBV6-1 to TRBJ2-7; D remains ambiguous. The V gene's germline CDR1 is MNHNS and CDR2 SASEGT. There are 15 residues in the CDR3. The V and J ends lost 0 bases and 0 bases respectively, with 9 bases between them. The CDR3 loop is CASSEAPTVSYEQYF. In DNA form, the CDR3 reads TGTGCCAGCAGTGAAGCGCCGACGGTCTCCTACGAGCAGTACTTC.

This clone was counted a single time. The chain couples TRBV25-1 to TRBJ2-7, with D possibly being TRBD1 or TRBD2 (5 bases each). Germline V gene data show CDR1 as MGHDK and CDR2 as SYGVNS. The CDR3 extends over 16 amino acids. Trimming shortened V by 1 base and J by 4 bases, and 17 bases separated the two germline ends. In DNA, the CDR3 is TGTGCCAGCAGTGAATCTTACATGGGGGTTAAGTACGAGCAGTACTTC. It codes for CASSESYMGVKYEQYF.

This chain connects TRBV28 to TRBJ1-5, with no clear D. The germline V gene encodes CDR1 MDHEN and CDR2 SYDVKM. The CDR3 sequence is 15 residues long. V was cut by 4 bases and J by 4 bases, with 14 bases left in between. CDR3 residues: CASSSAAGRNQPQHF. In DNA form, the CDR3 reads TGTGCCAGCAGTTCAGCGGCGGGTCGTAATCAGCCCCAGCATTTT.

This chain uses TRBV9 with TRBJ1-2; D gene unclear. The CDR3 spans 12 residues. Germline-derived CDR1 and CDR2 are SGDLS and YYNGEE. The V end was cut by 6 bases, the J end by 4 bases, with 10 bases between. This CDR3 reads CASIDVVYGYTF. The CDR3 region has the DNA TGTGCCAGCATTGATGTGGTCTATGGCTACACCTTC.

V gene TRBV5-1 combines with J gene TRBJ1-4; tentatively, D is TRBD1 (5 bases). Trimming removed 6 bases from V and 8 bases from J, with 17 bases in between. The CDR3 has 14 amino acids. Germline CDR1 and CDR2: SGHRS and YFSETQ. In DNA, the CDR3 is TGCGCCAGCACCTTACCGGGGGAGGAGGAAAAACTGTTTTTT. This codes for CASTLPGEEEKLFF.

V and J are TRBV18 and TRBJ1-3; D unresolved. Germline V gene sequence: CDR1 KGHSH, CDR2 LQKENI. This CDR3 region has 15 residues. V lost 2 bases, J lost 0 bases, and 8 bases lay in between. CDR3 residues: CASSPRTDSGNTIYF. CDR3 sequence (DNA): TGTGCCAGCTCACCAAGGACTGACTCTGGAAACACCATATATTTT.